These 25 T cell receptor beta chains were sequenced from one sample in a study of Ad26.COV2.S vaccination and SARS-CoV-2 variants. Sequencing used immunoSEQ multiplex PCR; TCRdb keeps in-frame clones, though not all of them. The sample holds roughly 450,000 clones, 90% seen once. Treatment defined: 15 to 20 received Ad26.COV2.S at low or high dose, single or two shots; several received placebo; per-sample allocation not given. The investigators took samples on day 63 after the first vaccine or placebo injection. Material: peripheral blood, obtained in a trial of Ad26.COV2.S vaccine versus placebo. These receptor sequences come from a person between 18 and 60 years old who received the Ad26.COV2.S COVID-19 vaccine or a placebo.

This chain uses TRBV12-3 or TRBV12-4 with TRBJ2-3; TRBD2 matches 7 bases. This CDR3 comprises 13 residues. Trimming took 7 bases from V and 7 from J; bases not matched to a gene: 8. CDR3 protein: CASTYWGGNTQYF. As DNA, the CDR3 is TGTGCCAGCACCTACTGGGGGGGGAATACGCAGTATTTT.

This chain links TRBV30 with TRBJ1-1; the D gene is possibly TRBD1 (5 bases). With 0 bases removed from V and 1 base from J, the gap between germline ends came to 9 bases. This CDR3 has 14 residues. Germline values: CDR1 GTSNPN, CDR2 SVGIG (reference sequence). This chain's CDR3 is CAWSVGATNTEAFF. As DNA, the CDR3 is TGTGCCTGGAGTGTAGGGGCGACGAACACTGAAGCTTTCTTT.

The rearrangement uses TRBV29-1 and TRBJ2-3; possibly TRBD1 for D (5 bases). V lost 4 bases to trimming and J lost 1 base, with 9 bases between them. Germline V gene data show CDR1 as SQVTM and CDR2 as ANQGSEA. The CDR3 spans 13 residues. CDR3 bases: TGCAGCGTTGCCAGGGATGGCACAGATACGCAGTATTTT. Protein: CSVARDGTDTQYF.

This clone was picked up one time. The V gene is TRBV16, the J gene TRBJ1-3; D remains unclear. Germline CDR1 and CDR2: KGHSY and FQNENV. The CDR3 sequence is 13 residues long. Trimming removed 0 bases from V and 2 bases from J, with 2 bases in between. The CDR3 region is CASSQSTGNTIYF. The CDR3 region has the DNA TGTGCCAGCAGCCAATCTACTGGAAACACCATATATTTT.

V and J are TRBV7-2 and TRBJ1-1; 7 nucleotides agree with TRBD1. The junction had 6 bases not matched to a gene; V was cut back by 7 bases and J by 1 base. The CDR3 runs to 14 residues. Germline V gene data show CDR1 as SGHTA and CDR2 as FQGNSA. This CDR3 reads CASNRQGRNTEAFF. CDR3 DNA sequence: TGTGCCAGCAACCGACAGGGTAGGAACACTGAAGCTTTCTTT.

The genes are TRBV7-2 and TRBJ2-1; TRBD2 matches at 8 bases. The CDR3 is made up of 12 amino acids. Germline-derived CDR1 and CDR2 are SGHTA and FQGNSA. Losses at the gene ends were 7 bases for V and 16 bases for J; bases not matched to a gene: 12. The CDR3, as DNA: TGTGCCAGCAAAACACCGGGGACTAGTGAATTCTTC. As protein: CASKTPGTSEFF.

The DNA for the CDR3 is TGCGCCAGCAGCTCATCCTACGGAATAAATGGCTACACCTTC. This gives the protein CASSSSYGINGYTF. This chain joins TRBV5-1 and TRBJ1-2; no firm D call. The CDR3 has 14 residues. Trimming left V 3 bases short and J 6 bases short, with 15 bases between. CDR1 and CDR2 (germline): SGHRS, YFSETQ. The whole variable domain, remainder taken from reference TRBV5-1 and TRBJ1-2, is KAGVTQTPRYLIKTRGQQVTLSCSPISGHRSVSWYQQTPGQGLQFLFEYFSETQRNKGNFPGRFSGRQFSNSRSEMNVSTLELGDSALYLCASSSSYGINGYTFGSGTRLTVV.

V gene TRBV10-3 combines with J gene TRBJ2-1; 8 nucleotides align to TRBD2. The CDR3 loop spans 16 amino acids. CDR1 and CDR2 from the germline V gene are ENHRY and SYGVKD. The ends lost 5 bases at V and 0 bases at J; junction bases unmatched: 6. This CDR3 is CAISLHSGSSYNEQFF. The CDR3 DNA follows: TGTGCCATCAGTCTCCACAGCGGGAGCTCCTACAATGAGCAGTTCTTC.

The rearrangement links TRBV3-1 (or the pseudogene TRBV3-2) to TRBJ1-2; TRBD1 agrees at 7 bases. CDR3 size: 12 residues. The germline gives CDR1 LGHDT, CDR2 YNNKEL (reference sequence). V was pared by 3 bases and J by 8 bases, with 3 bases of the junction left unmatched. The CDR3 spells CASSQIQGGYTF. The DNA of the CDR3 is TGTGCCAGCAGCCAGATACAGGGGGGCTACACCTTC.

CDR3 amino acids: CASSPDSQRGEQYF. CDR3 DNA sequence: TGTGCCAGCAGCCCGGACAGCCAGCGAGGCGAGCAGTACTTC. This chain joins TRBV6-2 or TRBV6-3 and TRBJ2-7; tentatively, D is TRBD1 (6 bases). The CDR3 contains 14 residues. V was pared by 6 bases and J by 6 bases, with 18 bases between. Germline-derived CDR1 and CDR2 are MNHEY and SVGEGT.

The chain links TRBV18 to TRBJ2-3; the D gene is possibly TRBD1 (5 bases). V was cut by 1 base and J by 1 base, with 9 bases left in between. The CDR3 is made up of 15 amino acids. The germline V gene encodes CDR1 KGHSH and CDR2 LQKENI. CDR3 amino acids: CASSPRGERTDTQYF. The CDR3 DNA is TGTGCCAGCTCACCACGGGGCGAGCGCACAGATACGCAGTATTTT.

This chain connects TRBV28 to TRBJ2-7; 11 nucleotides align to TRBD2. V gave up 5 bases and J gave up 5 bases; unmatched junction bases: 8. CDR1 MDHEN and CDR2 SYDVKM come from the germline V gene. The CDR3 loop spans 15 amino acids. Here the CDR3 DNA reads TGTGCCAGCAGTCCCCCGACTAGCGGGAATAACGAGCAGTACTTC. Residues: CASSPPTSGNNEQYF.

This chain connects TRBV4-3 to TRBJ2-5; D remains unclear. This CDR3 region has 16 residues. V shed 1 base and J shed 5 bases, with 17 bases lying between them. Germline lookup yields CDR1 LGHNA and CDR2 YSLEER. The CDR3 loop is CASSQAAATFEETQYF. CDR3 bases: TGCGCCAGCAGCCAAGCGGCAGCGACCTTTGAGGAGACCCAGTACTTC.

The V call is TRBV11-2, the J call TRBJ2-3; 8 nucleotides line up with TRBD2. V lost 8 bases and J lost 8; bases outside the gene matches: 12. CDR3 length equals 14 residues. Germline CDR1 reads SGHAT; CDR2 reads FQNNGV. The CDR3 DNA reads TGTGCCAGCGCCCTCCCCGGGAGGGAGGCTACGCAGTATTTT. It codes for CASALPGREATQYF. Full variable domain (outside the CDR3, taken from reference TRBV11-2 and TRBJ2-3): EAGVAQSPRYKIIEKRQSVAFWCNPISGHATLYWYQQILGQGPKLLIQFQNNGVVDDSQLPKDRFSAERLKGVDSTLKIQPAKLEDSAVYLCASALPGREATQYFGPGTRLTVL.

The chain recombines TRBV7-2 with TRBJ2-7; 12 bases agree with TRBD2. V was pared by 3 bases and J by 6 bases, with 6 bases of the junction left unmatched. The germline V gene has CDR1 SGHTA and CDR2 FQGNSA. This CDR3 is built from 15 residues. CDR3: CASSLDGLAGIEQYF. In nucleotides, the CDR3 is TGTGCCAGCAGCTTGGATGGACTAGCGGGAATCGAGCAGTACTTC.

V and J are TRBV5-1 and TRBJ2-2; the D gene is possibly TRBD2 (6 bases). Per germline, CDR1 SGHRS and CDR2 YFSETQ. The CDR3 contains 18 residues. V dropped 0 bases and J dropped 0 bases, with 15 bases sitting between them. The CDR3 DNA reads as TGCGCCAGCAGCTTGGTTCGGGACTGGCGGTCGAACACCGGGGAGCTGTTTTTT. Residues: CASSLVRDWRSNTGELFF.

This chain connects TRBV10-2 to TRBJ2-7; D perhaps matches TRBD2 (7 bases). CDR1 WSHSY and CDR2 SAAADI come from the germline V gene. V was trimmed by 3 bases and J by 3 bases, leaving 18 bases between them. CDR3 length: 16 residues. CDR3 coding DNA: TGCGCCAGCAGTGACCGGAAGGGGGGGCTCCACTACGAGCAGTACTTC. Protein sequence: CASSDRKGGLHYEQYF.

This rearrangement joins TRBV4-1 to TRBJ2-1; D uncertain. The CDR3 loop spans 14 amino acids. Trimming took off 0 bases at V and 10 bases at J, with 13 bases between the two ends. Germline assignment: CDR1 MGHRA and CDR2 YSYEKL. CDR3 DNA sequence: TGCGCCAGCAGCCAAGATACCCGCGGACGGGAGCAGTTCTTC. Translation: CASSQDTRGREQFF.

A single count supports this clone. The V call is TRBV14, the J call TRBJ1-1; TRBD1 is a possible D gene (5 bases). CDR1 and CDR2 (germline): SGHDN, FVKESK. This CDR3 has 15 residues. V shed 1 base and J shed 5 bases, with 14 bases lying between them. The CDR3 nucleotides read TGTGCCAGCAGCCAAGTTGGGGGATTTGGGACTGAAGCTTTCTTT. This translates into CASSQVGGFGTEAFF.

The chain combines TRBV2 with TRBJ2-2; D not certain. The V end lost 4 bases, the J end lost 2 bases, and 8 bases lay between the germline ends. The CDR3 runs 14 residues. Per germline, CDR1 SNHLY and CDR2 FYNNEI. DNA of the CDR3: TGTGCCAGCAGTGGTCCGGATAACACCGGGGAGCTGTTTTTT. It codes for CASSGPDNTGELFF.

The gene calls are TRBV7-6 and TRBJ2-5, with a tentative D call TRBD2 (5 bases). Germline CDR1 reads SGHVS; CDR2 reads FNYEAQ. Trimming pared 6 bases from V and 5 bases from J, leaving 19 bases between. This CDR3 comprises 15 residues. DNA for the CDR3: TGTGCCAGCAGTCCCCCTCACGGGGTAAGGGAGACCCAGTACTTC. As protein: CASSPPHGVRETQYF.

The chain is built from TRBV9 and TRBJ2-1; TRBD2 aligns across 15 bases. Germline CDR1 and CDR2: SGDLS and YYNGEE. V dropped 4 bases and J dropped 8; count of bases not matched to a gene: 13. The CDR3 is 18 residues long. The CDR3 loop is CASSLSGGLAGGGDEQFF. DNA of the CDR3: TGTGCCAGCAGCTTGAGCGGTGGACTAGCGGGAGGGGGTGATGAGCAGTTCTTC. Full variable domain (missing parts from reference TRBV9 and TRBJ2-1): DSGVTQTPKHLITATGQRVTLRCSPRSGDLSVYWYQQSLDQGLQFLIQYYNGEERAKGNILERFSAQQFPDLHSELNLSSLELGDSALYFCASSLSGGLAGGGDEQFFGPGTRLTVL.

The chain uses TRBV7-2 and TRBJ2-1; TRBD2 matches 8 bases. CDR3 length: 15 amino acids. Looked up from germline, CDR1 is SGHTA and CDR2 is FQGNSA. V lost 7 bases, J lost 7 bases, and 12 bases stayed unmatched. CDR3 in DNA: TGTGCCAGCACACAAGCCAACGGGAGGGGAAATGAGCAGTTCTTC. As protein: CASTQANGRGNEQFF.

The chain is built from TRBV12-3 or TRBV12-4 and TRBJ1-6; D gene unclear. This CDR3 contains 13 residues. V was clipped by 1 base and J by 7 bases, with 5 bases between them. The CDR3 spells CASSLGFNSPLHF. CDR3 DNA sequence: TGTGCCAGCAGTTTAGGCTTCAATTCACCCCTCCACTTT.

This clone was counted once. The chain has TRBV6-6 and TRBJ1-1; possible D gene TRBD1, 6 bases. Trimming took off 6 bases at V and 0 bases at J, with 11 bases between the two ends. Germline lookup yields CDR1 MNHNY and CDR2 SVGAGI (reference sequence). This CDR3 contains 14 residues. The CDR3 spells CASSPTGVNTEAFF. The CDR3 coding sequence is TGTGCCAGCAGCCCGACAGGCGTGAACACTGAAGCTTTCTTT.